The TCR beta chain described here comes from a study of control samples from healthy donors and cancer patients. V lost 0 bases and J 0 bases, leaving 9 bases between the germline ends. The CDR3 runs 16 residues. The germline V gene has CDR1 ENHRY and CDR2 SYGVKD. Clones were read by immunoSEQ multiplex PCR, and TCRdb kept only the in-frame ones, dropping some. This sample has approximately 97,000 clones; 80% to 90% occur once, and the top ten carry 13% to 15%. The TCR originated in a young man in good health. The V call is TRBV10-3, the J call TRBJ2-1; D is undetermined. The sequencing input was blood. The CDR3 is CAISESHGSSYNEQFF. The CDR3, as DNA: TGTGCCATCAGTGAGTCTCACGGCAGCTCCTACAATGAGCAGTTCTTC.